Below are 22 T cell receptor beta chains sequenced from a single sample in a study of blood T cell repertoires in COVID-19. TCRdb's table, derived via immunoSEQ multiplex PCR, lists solely in-frame clones and lacks some. Among approximately 190,000 clones listed, approximately 80% were seen once. The sequencing input was peripheral blood. The receptors stem from a human donor in a cohort sampled during active COVID-19.

This clone came up once. The chain is built from TRBV5-1 and TRBJ2-5; 10 nucleotides match TRBD2. This CDR3 is 15 amino acids long. The germline gives CDR1 SGHRS, CDR2 YFSETQ. The J segment lost 5 bases and the V segment lost 7 bases, leaving 11 bases of the junction unmatched. CDR3 in DNA: TGCGCCAGCTCAGAGGGGTCTAGCGGGAGTGAGACCCAGTACTTC. Amino acids: CASSEGSSGSETQYF. Drawing the rest from reference TRBV5-1 and TRBJ2-5, the complete variable domain is KAGVTQTPRYLIKTRGQQVTLSCSPISGHRSVSWYQQTPGQGLQFLFEYFSETQRNKGNFPGRFSGRQFSNSRSEMNVSTLELGDSALYLCASSEGSSGSETQYFGPGTRLLVL.

The J gene is TRBJ2-5, the V gene TRBV19; 11 positions match TRBD2. The V gene end was trimmed by 5 bases and the J gene end by 7 bases; junction bases not matched to a gene: 6. Germline values: CDR1 LNHDA, CDR2 SQIVND (reference sequence). The CDR3 is 14 amino acids. For the CDR3, the DNA is TGTGCCAGTAGTCCGGGACTAGCGGCGAGGACCCAGTACTTC. It specifies CASSPGLAARTQYF. Filled out from reference TRBV19 and TRBJ2-5, the complete variable domain reads DGGITQSPKYLFRKEGQNVTLSCEQNLNHDAMYWYRQDPGQGLRLIYYSQIVNDFQKGDIAEGYSVSREKKESFPLTVTSAQKNPTAFYLCASSPGLAARTQYFGPGTRLLVL.

This chain connects TRBV19 to TRBJ2-5; the match to TRBD1 covers 9 bases. The CDR3 has 15 residues. J lost 7 bases, V lost 5 bases, and 11 bases had no gene match. CDR1 and CDR2 (germline): LNHDA, SQIVND (reference sequence). CDR3 residues: CASSGGQGGLGTQYF. The CDR3, as DNA: TGTGCCAGTAGTGGGGGACAGGGAGGTCTCGGGACCCAGTACTTC.

The rearrangement uses TRBV7-9 and TRBJ2-1, with 10 bases identical to TRBD2. V dropped 4 bases and J dropped 4; count of bases not matched to a gene: 4. This CDR3 region has 15 residues. CDR1 is SEHNR, CDR2 FQNEAQ, per germline (reference sequence). CDR3 residues: CASSYLAGVYNEQFF. Here the CDR3 DNA reads TGTGCCAGCAGCTACCTAGCGGGAGTTTACAATGAGCAGTTCTTC.

The V and J genes are TRBV25-1 and TRBJ2-1, with 11 bases that match TRBD2. CDR1 and CDR2 from the germline V gene are MGHDK and SYGVNS. This CDR3 has 15 amino acids. V lost 6 bases, J lost 3 bases, and 4 bases stayed unmatched. The CDR3 sequence is CASSLGTSGYNEQFF. In nucleotides, the CDR3 is TGTGCCAGCAGCCTCGGGACTAGCGGCTACAATGAGCAGTTCTTC.

The CDR3 region has the DNA TGTGCCAGCAGTTACGTGACAGGGGATTCACCCCTCCACTTT. Its translation is CASSYVTGDSPLHF. V is TRBV6-5 and J is TRBJ1-6, with 8 bases identical to TRBD1. V lost 2 bases, J lost 8 bases, and 2 bases stayed unmatched. The germline gives CDR1 MNHEY, CDR2 SVGAGI. This CDR3 spans 14 amino acids.

This chain uses TRBV19 with TRBJ1-5; the D is unclear. The germline CDR1 and CDR2 sequences are LNHDA and SQIVND (reference sequence). The CDR3 is 14 amino acids. Trimming pared 3 bases from V and 5 bases from J, leaving 11 bases between. CDR3 region: CASSIEGRDQPQHF. DNA of the CDR3: TGTGCCAGTAGTATTGAGGGAAGGGATCAGCCCCAGCATTTT.

The J gene is TRBJ1-2, the V gene TRBV2, with 10 bases fitting TRBD1. The V gene's germline CDR1 is SNHLY and CDR2 FYNNEI. Unmatched junction bases numbered 3, after V lost 5 bases and J lost 6 bases. This CDR3 contains 13 residues. CDR3 residues: CASSRTGGNGYTF. The CDR3 coding sequence is TGTGCCAGCAGTAGGACAGGGGGGAATGGCTACACCTTC.

V and J are TRBV27 and TRBJ1-2; no reliable D call. The CDR3 is 16 amino acids. Germline lookup yields CDR1 MNHEY and CDR2 SMNVEV (reference sequence). V shed 3 bases and J shed 4 bases, with 18 bases lying between them. The DNA for the CDR3 is TGTGCCAGCAGTTTGGGAGGAGCATTTTCGGGCTATGGCTACACCTTC. It is translated as CASSLGGAFSGYGYTF.

This clone has more than one count but fewer than ten. The chain is built from TRBV18 and TRBJ1-2; a possible D gene is TRBD1 (5 bases). The germline V and J ends were trimmed by 3 bases and 4 bases, with 9 bases remaining between them. This CDR3 is built from 13 residues. CDR1 is KGHSH, CDR2 LQKENI, per germline. CDR3 nucleotides: TGTGCCAGCTCACCTAAGGGGCCCTATGGCTACACCTTC. This sequence encodes CASSPKGPYGYTF.

The chain carries TRBV4-1 and TRBJ1-3; D call uncertain. This CDR3 is 14 amino acids long. V lost 4 bases, J lost 4 bases, and 11 bases lay in between. CDR1 is MGHRA and CDR2 is YSYEKL in the germline V gene. The CDR3 sequence is CASSRPGGGNTIYF. CDR3 in DNA: TGCGCCAGCAGCCGCCCGGGAGGGGGAAACACCATATATTTT.

The chain links TRBV3-1 (or the pseudogene TRBV3-2) to TRBJ2-1; 8 bases align to TRBD2. The V gene's germline CDR1 is LGHDT and CDR2 YNNKEL (reference sequence). The CDR3 runs to 17 residues. The trim removed 0 bases at V and 7 bases at J, leaving 11 bases unmatched. CDR3 bases: TGTGCCAGCAGCCAAGAGTTACCGGGAGGGGCTGTTAATGAGCAGTTCTTC. Amino acids: CASSQELPGGAVNEQFF.

The chain uses TRBV5-1 and TRBJ1-6; 9 bases are shared with TRBD1. The J segment lost 0 bases and the V segment lost 5 bases, leaving 12 bases of the junction unmatched. The CDR3 consists of 19 residues. Germline CDR1 reads SGHRS; CDR2 reads YFSETQ. CDR3 residues: CASRESPGQGGSYNSPLHF. CDR3 sequence (DNA): TGCGCCAGCAGAGAGAGCCCGGGACAGGGAGGCTCCTATAATTCACCCCTCCACTTT.

This rearrangement joins TRBV28 to TRBJ2-6; possible D gene TRBD2, 6 bases. CDR3 length: 14 amino acids. Trimming took off 5 bases at V and 9 bases at J, with 14 bases between the two ends. Germline CDR1 MDHEN, CDR2 SYDVKM. The CDR3 DNA reads TGTGCCAGCAGTCGGGGGTCGTGGGGCAACGTCCTGACTTTC. This translates into CASSRGSWGNVLTF.

This clone was seen only a few times. The V call is TRBV2, the J call TRBJ2-3; 10 bases are shared with TRBD2. CDR1 is SNHLY and CDR2 is FYNNEI in the germline V gene. The CDR3 length is 14 residues. Trimming cost V 6 bases and J 2 bases; bases outside gene matches: 2. This CDR3 is CASRLAGPTDTQYF. CDR3 nucleotide sequence: TGTGCCAGCAGACTAGCGGGACCCACAGATACGCAGTATTTT.

The rearrangement uses TRBV11-2 and TRBJ2-5, with 9 bases lining up with TRBD1. V was pared by 1 base and J by 5 bases, with 8 bases of the junction left unmatched. This CDR3 comprises 16 residues. Germline assignment: CDR1 SGHAT and CDR2 FQNNGV. The CDR3, as DNA: TGTGCCAGCAGCTTAGCCGCAGAGACAGGGGGGGAGACCCAGTACTTC. Its protein product is CASSLAAETGGETQYF.

This chain links TRBV20-1 with TRBJ1-2; 7 bases align to TRBD1. This CDR3 is built from 12 residues. Germline values: CDR1 DFQATT, CDR2 SNEGSKA (reference sequence). The junction had 5 bases not matched to a gene; V was cut back by 3 bases and J by 7 bases. The CDR3 spells CSASSDRVGYTF. CDR3 sequence (DNA): TGCAGTGCTAGTTCCGACAGGGTTGGCTACACCTTC.

The chain uses TRBV5-1 and TRBJ2-3; D not certain. Germline V gene lookup returns CDR1 SGHRS and CDR2 YFSETQ. V was pared by 2 bases and J by 6 bases, with 10 bases between. This CDR3 has 13 residues. The CDR3 is CASSLEVVDTQYF. CDR3 sequence (DNA): TGCGCCAGCAGCTTAGAGGTGGTCGATACGCAGTATTTT.

The V and J genes are TRBV7-2 and TRBJ1-2; tentatively, D is TRBD1 (6 bases). The CDR3 runs 14 residues. The germline gives CDR1 SGHTA, CDR2 FQGNSA. Between the trimmed V and J ends, which lost 4 bases and 8 bases, there was a span of 17 bases. CDR3: CASSSPTTGTGYTF. As DNA, the CDR3 is TGTGCCAGCAGCTCACCAACAACAGGGACCGGCTACACCTTC.

This clone was counted a single time. This sequence joins TRBV19 and TRBJ1-6; 8 nucleotides agree with TRBD1. The CDR3 consists of 16 residues. Trimming at V came to 7 bases and at J to 9 bases, leaving 14 bases not matched to a gene. In germline, CDR1 is LNHDA, CDR2 SQIVND (reference sequence). Written as DNA, the CDR3 is TGTGCCAGTAATTCGGGGCGGACAGGGTCTTCTTCACCCCTCCACTTT. This encodes CASNSGRTGSSSPLHF. Variable domain in full (rest from reference TRBV19 and TRBJ1-6): DGGITQSPKYLFRKEGQNVTLSCEQNLNHDAMYWYRQDPGQGLRLIYYSQIVNDFQKGDIAEGYSVSREKKESFPLTVTSAQKNPTAFYLCASNSGRTGSSSPLHFGNGTRLTVT.

This sequence joins TRBV7-9 and TRBJ1-2; no clear D gene. The V gene lost 2 bases and the J gene lost 6 bases, with 16 bases spanning the gap. CDR1 is SEHNR, CDR2 FQNEAQ, per germline (reference sequence). CDR3 length: 15 amino acids. DNA of the CDR3: TGTGCCAGCAGCTTATCGAGCGGAACCTACGATGGCTACACCTTC. Translation gives CASSLSSGTYDGYTF.

The chain employs TRBV5-4 and TRBJ2-1, with 11 bases that match TRBD2. The V and J ends lost 0 bases and 3 bases, in that order; junction bases with no gene match: 2. Germline V gene data show CDR1 as SGHNT and CDR2 as YYREEE (reference sequence). This CDR3 is built from 16 residues. The CDR3 loop reads CASSLAGTSGYNEQFF. In DNA, the CDR3 is TGTGCCAGCAGCTTGGCCGGGACTAGCGGCTACAATGAGCAGTTCTTC.